This T cell receptor beta chain was observed in a study of blood T cell repertoires in COVID-19. As for the study in general: The study drew acute and convalescent COVID-19 samples from the United States, Italy and Spain.

Some clones are missing from TCRdb's copy, which holds only in-frame ones; the method was immunoSEQ multiplex PCR. The sample consists of some 48,000 clones, approximately 85% of them appearing once. With 1 base removed from V and 2 bases from J, the gap between germline ends came to 5 bases. CDR1 is SGHTA and CDR2 is FQGNSA in the germline V gene. The CDR3 covers 13 residues. The sequence derives from a human donor in a cohort sampled during active COVID-19. Sequencing input: peripheral blood. The chain combines TRBV7-2 with TRBJ2-5; the D gene is possibly TRBD2 (5 bases). CDR3 bases: TGTGCCAGCAGCTTAGGCGGGCAAGAGACCCAGTACTTC. Translation gives CASSLGGQETQYF.